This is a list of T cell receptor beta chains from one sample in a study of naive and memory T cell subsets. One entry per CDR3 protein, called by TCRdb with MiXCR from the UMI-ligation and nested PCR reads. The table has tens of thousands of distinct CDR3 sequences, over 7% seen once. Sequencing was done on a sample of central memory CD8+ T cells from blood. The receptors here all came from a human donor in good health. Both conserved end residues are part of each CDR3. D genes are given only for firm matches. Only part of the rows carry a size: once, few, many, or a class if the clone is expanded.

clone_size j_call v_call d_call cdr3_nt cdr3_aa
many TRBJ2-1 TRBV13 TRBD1 TGTGCCAGCAGCCCCTCGGGACAGGGGGAAAATGAGCAGTTCTTC CASSPSGQGENEQFF
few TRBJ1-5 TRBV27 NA TGTGCCAGCAGTTTATTTGAGGGGAGCAATCAGCCCCAGCATTTT CASSLFEGSNQPQHF
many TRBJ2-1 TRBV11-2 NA TGTGCCAGCAGCTTAGCCCCTCTAGAGGTAGCGCCTGAGCAGTTCTTC CASSLAPLEVAPEQFF
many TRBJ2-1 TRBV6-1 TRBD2 TGTGCCAGCAGTGAAGTGAGCGGGAGTAGAGGTGAGCAGTTCTTC CASSEVSGSRGEQFF
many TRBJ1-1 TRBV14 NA TGTGCCAGCAGCTCCACAAGGGAAATGAACACTGAAGCTTTCTTT CASSSTREMNTEAFF
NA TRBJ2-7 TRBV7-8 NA TGTGCCAGCAGCTTAAATTCCCACAGGGACGAGCAGTACTTC CASSLNSHRDEQYF
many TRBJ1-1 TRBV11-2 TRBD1 TGTGCCACCACAGGGGGCCACCAGAACACTGAAGCTTTCTTT CATTGGHQNTEAFF
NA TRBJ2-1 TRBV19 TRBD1 TGTGCCAGTAGTATAGCCGTCGGGACAGGCTCCTACAATGAGCAGTTCTTC CASSIAVGTGSYNEQFF
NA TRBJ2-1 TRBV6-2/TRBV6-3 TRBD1 TGTGCCAGCAGTACCTGGACAGGGGACAATGAGCAGTTCTTC CASSTWTGDNEQFF
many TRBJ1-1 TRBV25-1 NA TGTGCCAGCAGTTACGGGAACACTGAAGCTTTCTTT CASSYGNTEAFF
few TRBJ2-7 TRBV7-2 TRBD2 TGTGCCAGCAGCCCATCGGCGGGGGCCTACGAGCAGTACTTC CASSPSAGAYEQYF
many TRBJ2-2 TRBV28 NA TGTGCCAGCAGTTCGAGGACGGATTCGAACACCGGGGAGCTGTTTTTT CASSSRTDSNTGELFF
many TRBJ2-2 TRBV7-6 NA TGTGCCAGCAGCTTAGTGGGTCTCGCGAACACCGGGGAGCTGTTTTTT CASSLVGLANTGELFF
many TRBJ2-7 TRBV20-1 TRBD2 TGCAGTGCCCATAAACTAGCGGGAGAACTCTACGAGCAGTACTTC CSAHKLAGELYEQYF
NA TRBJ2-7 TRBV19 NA TGTGCCACTGGGGGGGGCCTAGGCTACGAGCAGTACTTC CATGGGLGYEQYF
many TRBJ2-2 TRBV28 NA TGTGCCAGTTCGGGACGGCTTCATGCGAACACCGGGGAGCTGTTTTTT CASSGRLHANTGELFF
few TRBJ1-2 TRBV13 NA TGTGCCAGCAGCGCACAGTTGGGCTTGGATGGCTACACCTTC CASSAQLGLDGYTF
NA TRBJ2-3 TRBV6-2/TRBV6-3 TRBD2 TGTGCCAGCAGTTACTCGGGGACTAAAGGCTCAGATACGCAGTATTTT CASSYSGTKGSDTQYF
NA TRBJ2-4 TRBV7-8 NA TGTGCCAGCAGCTTAGTTTACGAAGGGAAAAACATTCAGTACTTC CASSLVYEGKNIQYF
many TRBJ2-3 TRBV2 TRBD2 TGTGCCAGACTAGCGGGAGAGAGCACAGATACGCAGTATTTT CARLAGESTDTQYF
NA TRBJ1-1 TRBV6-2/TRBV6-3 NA TGTGCCAGCAGTTACGGGGGCGGCACTGAAGCTTTCTTT CASSYGGGTEAFF
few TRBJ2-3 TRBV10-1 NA TGCGCCAGCTCAGGGGATCAAGATACGCAGTATTTT CASSGDQDTQYF
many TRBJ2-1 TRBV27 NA TGTGCCAGCAGTTTTGGACCCGTCAATGAGCAGTTCTTC CASSFGPVNEQFF
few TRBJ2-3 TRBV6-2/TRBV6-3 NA TGTGCCAGCAGTTCGGAGGTGTATACGCAGTATTTT CASSSEVYTQYF
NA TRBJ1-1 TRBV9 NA TGTGCCAGCAGCATACAGGGAGATGACACTGAAGCTTTCTTT CASSIQGDDTEAFF
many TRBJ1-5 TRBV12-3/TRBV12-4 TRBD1 TGTGCCAGCATGATGGGACAGGGAGATAATCAGCCCCAGCATTTT CASMMGQGDNQPQHF
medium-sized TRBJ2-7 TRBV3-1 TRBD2 TGTGCCAGCAGCCCTGGGACTAGCGGGCTCTACGAGCAGTACTTC CASSPGTSGLYEQYF
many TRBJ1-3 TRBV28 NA TGTGCCAGCAGTTTTCCTCCCGACAGTTCTGGAAACACCATATATTTT CASSFPPDSSGNTIYF
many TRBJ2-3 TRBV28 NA TGTGCCAGCAGCGACCCCCTAACAGGAACCGTCACAGATACGCAGTATTTT CASSDPLTGTVTDTQYF
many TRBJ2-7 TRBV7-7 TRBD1 TGTGCCAGCAGCCCAGGGACAGGGGCCGCCTACGAGCAGTACTTC CASSPGTGAAYEQYF
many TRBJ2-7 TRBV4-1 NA TGCGCCAGCAGCCAAAAAATTTACGGGTATACCGAGCAGTACTTC CASSQKIYGYTEQYF
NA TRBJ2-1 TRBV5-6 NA TGTGCCAGCAGCTTAGTCTCCAATGAGCAGTTCTTC CASSLVSNEQFF
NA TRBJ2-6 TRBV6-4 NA TGTGCCAGCAGTGAGCAGGCTGGGGCCAACGTCCTGACTTTC CASSEQAGANVLTF
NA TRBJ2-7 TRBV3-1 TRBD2 TGTGCCAGCAGCCTAAACATAGCGGGGGGCTACGAGCAGTACTTC CASSLNIAGGYEQYF
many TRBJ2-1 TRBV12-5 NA TGTGCTAGTGGTTTGGCCTCCTCCGGGGCGCTTAGCGGAACCTACAATGAGCAGTTCTTC CASGLASSGALSGTYNEQFF
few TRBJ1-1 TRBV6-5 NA TGTGCCAGCAGCTTACAGGGAAACACTGAAGCTTTCTTT CASSLQGNTEAFF
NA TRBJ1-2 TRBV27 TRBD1 TGTGCCAGCACCACGGACAGGGGTCAGAGCGGCTACACCTTC CASTTDRGQSGYTF
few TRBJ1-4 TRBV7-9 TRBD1 TGTGCCAGCAGCCGGACAGGGGGCAACGAAAAACTGTTTTTT CASSRTGGNEKLFF
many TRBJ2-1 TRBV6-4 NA TGTGCCAGCAGTGAAGGGTCATACAATGAGCAGTTCTTC CASSEGSYNEQFF
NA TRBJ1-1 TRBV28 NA TGTGCCAGCAGTACGATAAGAGAAGCTTTCTTT CASSTIREAFF
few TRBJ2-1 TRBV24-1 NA TGTGCCACCAGTGATTTGGACAGCGCAGGCCAGTTCTTC CATSDLDSAGQFF
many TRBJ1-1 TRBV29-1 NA TGCAGCGGCGAGATGAACACTGAAGCTTTCTTT CSGEMNTEAFF
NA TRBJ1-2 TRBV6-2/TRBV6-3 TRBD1 TGTGCCAGCAGCAAGGGACAGACTAACTATGGCTACACCTTC CASSKGQTNYGYTF
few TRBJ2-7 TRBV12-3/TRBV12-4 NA TGTGCCAGCAGTCCCGGGACAAGTCATTACGAGCAGTACTTC CASSPGTSHYEQYF
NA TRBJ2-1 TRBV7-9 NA TGTGCCAGCAGCTTAGTACTAGCTCGCGATGAGCAGTTCTTC CASSLVLARDEQFF